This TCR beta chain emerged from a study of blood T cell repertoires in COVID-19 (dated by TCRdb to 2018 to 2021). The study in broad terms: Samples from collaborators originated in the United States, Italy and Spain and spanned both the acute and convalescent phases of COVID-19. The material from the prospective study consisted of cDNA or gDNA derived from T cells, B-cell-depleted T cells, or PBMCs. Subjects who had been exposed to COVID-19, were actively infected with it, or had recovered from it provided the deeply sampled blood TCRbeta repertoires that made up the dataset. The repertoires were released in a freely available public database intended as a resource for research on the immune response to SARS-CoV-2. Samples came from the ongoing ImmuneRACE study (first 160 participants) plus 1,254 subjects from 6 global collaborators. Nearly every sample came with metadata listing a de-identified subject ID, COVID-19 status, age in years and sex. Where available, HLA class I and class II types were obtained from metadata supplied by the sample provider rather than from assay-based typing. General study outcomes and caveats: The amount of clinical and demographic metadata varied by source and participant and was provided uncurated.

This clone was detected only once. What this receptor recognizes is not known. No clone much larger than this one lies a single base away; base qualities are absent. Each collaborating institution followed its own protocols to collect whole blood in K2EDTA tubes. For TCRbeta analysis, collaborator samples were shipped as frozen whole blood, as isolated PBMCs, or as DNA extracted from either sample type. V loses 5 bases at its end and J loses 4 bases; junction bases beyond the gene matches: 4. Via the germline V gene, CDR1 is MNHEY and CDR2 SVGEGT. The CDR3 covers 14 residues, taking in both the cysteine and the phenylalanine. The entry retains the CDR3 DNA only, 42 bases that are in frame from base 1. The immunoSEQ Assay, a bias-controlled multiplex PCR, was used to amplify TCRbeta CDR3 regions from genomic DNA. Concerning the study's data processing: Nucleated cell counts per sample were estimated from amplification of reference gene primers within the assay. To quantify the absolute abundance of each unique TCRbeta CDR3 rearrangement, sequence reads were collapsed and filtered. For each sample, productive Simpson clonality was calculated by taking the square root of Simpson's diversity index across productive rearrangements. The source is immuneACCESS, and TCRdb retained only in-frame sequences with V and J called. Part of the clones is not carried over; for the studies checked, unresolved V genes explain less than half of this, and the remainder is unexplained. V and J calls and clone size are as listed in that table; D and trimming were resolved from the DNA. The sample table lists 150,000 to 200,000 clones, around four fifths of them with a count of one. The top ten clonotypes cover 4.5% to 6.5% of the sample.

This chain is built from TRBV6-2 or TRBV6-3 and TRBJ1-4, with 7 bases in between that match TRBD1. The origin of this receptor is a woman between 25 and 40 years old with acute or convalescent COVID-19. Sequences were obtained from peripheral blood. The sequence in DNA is TGTGCCAGCAGTCCGGGGACAGATAATGAAAAACTGTTTTTT. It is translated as CASSPGTDNEKLFF.